The rows below give T cell receptor beta chains drawn from one sample of a study of human T cells and chemical hapten exposure. TCRdb analysed the RACE reads with MiXCR anew, one entry per CDR3 protein. The table has 150,000 to 200,000 distinct CDR3 sequences, roughly 15% seen once. Source: whole blood, taken in connection with sensitization to the hapten diphenylcyclopropenone (DPC). The receptors shown here come from a woman aged 25 to 39 with alopecia areata. Some clones in this sample may be carry-over from other donors' samples. CDR3s include the opening cysteine and the closing phenylalanine or tryptophan. The D gene is left open where the match is weak. Rows may omit the clone size; those that give it use once, few, many or a size class.

cdr3_length,v_call,d_call,clone_size,j_call,cdr3_aa,cdr3_nt
14,TRBV11-2,-,few,TRBJ2-1,CASSFVDSINEQFF,TGTGCCAGCAGCTTTGTAGACAGTATCAATGAGCAGTTCTTC
14,TRBV19,-,few,TRBJ1-4,CASNWGATNEKLFF,TGTGCCAGTAACTGGGGTGCAACTAATGAAAAACTGTTTTTT
14,TRBV20-1,-,few,TRBJ2-2,CSAPGVAASGELFF,TGCAGTGCTCCCGGGGTAGCGGCATCCGGGGAGCTGTTTTTT
14,TRBV29-1,-,few,TRBJ2-1,CSVERGVGGNEQFF,TGCAGCGTTGAAAGGGGGGTCGGTGGAAATGAGCAGTTCTTC
15,TRBV18,-,few,TRBJ1-1,CASSPNSALYTEAFF,TGTGCCAGCTCACCTAACAGTGCCTTGTACACTGAAGCTTTCTTT
12,TRBV19,-,-,TRBJ2-4,CASSIKGAQQYF,TGTGCCAGTAGTATTAAAGGGGCTCAACAGTACTTC
13,TRBV28,-,-,TRBJ2-5,CASSPGTQETQYF,TGTGCCAGCAGCCCCGGGACTCAAGAGACCCAGTACTTC
18,TRBV5-4,TRBD1,-,TRBJ2-2,CASSGTRVVTGSAGELFF,TGTGCCAGCAGCGGGACACGTGTGGTGACAGGGTCGGCCGGGGAGCTGTTTTTT
14,TRBV20-1,-,few,TRBJ2-7,CSARGGSSIYEQYF,TGCAGTGCCAGAGGTGGGTCTAGCATCTACGAGCAGTACTTC
15,TRBV6-5,TRBD1,-,TRBJ2-7,CASSPQGESGYEQYF,TGTGCCAGCAGTCCACAGGGGGAATCAGGGTACGAGCAGTACTTC